A selection of T cell receptor beta chains follows, all from one sample in a study of blood T cell repertoires in COVID-19. Data came from immunoSEQ multiplex PCR; TCRdb stores just in-frame clones and leaves some out. The sample lists about 190,000 clones, less than 90% seen once, with around 2.9% in the top ten. The source material was PBMCs or T cells enriched from blood (not recorded which). The receptors stem from a woman between 25 and 40 years old who had been exposed to COVID-19. CDR3s include the opening cysteine and the closing phenylalanine or tryptophan. D genes are given only for firm matches. Clone size is given for some rows only: seen once, a few or many times, or a class if the clone is expanded.

V gene: TRBV14
D gene: NA
J gene: TRBJ2-2
clone size: NA
CDR3 DNA: TGTGCCAGCACTAACACCGGGGAGCTGTTTTTT
CDR3 protein: CASTNTGELFF

V gene: TRBV19
D gene: TRBD1
J gene: TRBJ1-6
clone size: NA
CDR3 DNA: TGTGCCAGTAGCTCCGGGACAGGGGTATCCTATAATTCACCCCTCCACTTT
CDR3 protein: CASSSGTGVSYNSPLHF

V gene: TRBV11-3
D gene: TRBD2
J gene: TRBJ2-3
clone size: NA
CDR3 DNA: TGTGCCAGCAGCTTAGAGCTAGCGGGGGGAACCGATACGCAGTATTTT
CDR3 protein: CASSLELAGGTDTQYF

V gene: TRBV7-6
D gene: NA
J gene: TRBJ1-5
clone size: NA
CDR3 DNA: TGTGCCAGCAGCTCTTCAGGCAATCAGCCCCAGCATTTT
CDR3 protein: CASSSSGNQPQHF

V gene: TRBV6-5
D gene: NA
J gene: TRBJ1-3
clone size: NA
CDR3 DNA: TGTGCCAGCAGTTACTCTCCAGGGGCTGGAAACACCATATATTTT
CDR3 protein: CASSYSPGAGNTIYF

V gene: TRBV7-6
D gene: NA
J gene: TRBJ1-2
clone size: medium-sized
CDR3 DNA: TGTGCCAGCAGCCGCACATCCGGGTCCCACGGGTATGGCTACACCTTC
CDR3 protein: CASSRTSGSHGYGYTF

V gene: TRBV7-9
D gene: NA
J gene: TRBJ2-4
clone size: NA
CDR3 DNA: TGTGCCAGCAGCCCGAGCGGGCAGATCCTTCAGTACTTC
CDR3 protein: CASSPSGQILQYF

V gene: TRBV10-3
D gene: TRBD1
J gene: TRBJ1-1
clone size: NA
CDR3 DNA: TGTGCCATCAGGGGGACAGGGGGAATCACTGAAGCTTTCTTT
CDR3 protein: CAIRGTGGITEAFF

V gene: TRBV4-3
D gene: NA
J gene: TRBJ1-1
clone size: NA
CDR3 DNA: TGCGCCAGCAGCCAAGTAAGGGGCCCCCGAGGTAACACTGAAGCTTTCTTT
CDR3 protein: CASSQVRGPRGNTEAFF

V gene: TRBV5-4
D gene: TRBD1
J gene: TRBJ1-1
clone size: NA
CDR3 DNA: TGTGCCAGCAGCTCACCAGGGGGGAACACTGAAGCTTTCTTT
CDR3 protein: CASSSPGGNTEAFF

V gene: TRBV6-2/TRBV6-3
D gene: NA
J gene: TRBJ1-1
clone size: NA
CDR3 DNA: TGTGCCAGCAGTTTATCTAAGTTGGTCGTGAACACTGAAGCTTTCTTT
CDR3 protein: CASSLSKLVVNTEAFF

V gene: TRBV7-8
D gene: TRBD1
J gene: TRBJ1-4
clone size: few
CDR3 DNA: TGTGCCAGCAGCTTAGCCTGGCGGGGGACAGGCCGTCCAACTAATGAAAAACTGTTTTTT
CDR3 protein: CASSLAWRGTGRPTNEKLFF

V gene: TRBV30
D gene: TRBD1
J gene: TRBJ2-7
clone size: NA
CDR3 DNA: TGTGCCTGGAGGGGGACAGGGCCGGGCGAGCAGTACTTC
CDR3 protein: CAWRGTGPGEQYF

V gene: TRBV6-1
D gene: TRBD1
J gene: TRBJ2-7
clone size: NA
CDR3 DNA: TGTGCCAGCAGTGACCTCTCCGGGACAGCCGCTAAGCAGCAGTACTTC
CDR3 protein: CASSDLSGTAAKQQYF

V gene: TRBV6-2/TRBV6-3
D gene: NA
J gene: TRBJ1-1
clone size: NA
CDR3 DNA: TGTGCCAGCAGTCCCGGACGAATCGGCAGGGGCCAGGATCAGTCGGCTTTCTTT
CDR3 protein: CASSPGRIGRGQDQSAFF

V gene: TRBV7-8
D gene: NA
J gene: TRBJ2-5
clone size: NA
CDR3 DNA: TGTGCCAGCAGCCCGGTTGGGGTAGCGAGGTACCAAGAGACCCAGTACTTC
CDR3 protein: CASSPVGVARYQETQYF

V gene: TRBV7-2
D gene: NA
J gene: TRBJ2-5
clone size: NA
CDR3 DNA: TGTGCCAGCAGCTTTGGGGCGAAAGAGACCCAGTACTTC
CDR3 protein: CASSFGAKETQYF

V gene: TRBV10-3
D gene: NA
J gene: TRBJ1-2
clone size: NA
CDR3 DNA: TGTGCCATCAGTGACCCCGGAGGGCTGGATGGCTACACCTTC
CDR3 protein: CAISDPGGLDGYTF

V gene: TRBV9
D gene: NA
J gene: TRBJ2-2
clone size: few
CDR3 DNA: TGTGCCAGCAGCGCAACAGGGTTTACGACCGGGGAGCTGTTTTTT
CDR3 protein: CASSATGFTTGELFF

V gene: TRBV3-1/TRBV3-2
D gene: NA
J gene: TRBJ2-3
clone size: once
CDR3 DNA: TGTGCCAGCAGCCAACTCGCAGATACGCAGTATTTT
CDR3 protein: CASSQLADTQYF

V gene: TRBV27
D gene: NA
J gene: TRBJ2-7
clone size: NA
CDR3 DNA: TGTGCCAGCAGTTTTCACGAGTCCTACGAGCAGTACTTC
CDR3 protein: CASSFHESYEQYF

V gene: TRBV19
D gene: NA
J gene: TRBJ2-6
clone size: many
CDR3 DNA: TGTGCCAGTAGTACTCCAGGGGCCGGGGCCAACGTCCTGACTTTC
CDR3 protein: CASSTPGAGANVLTF

V gene: TRBV7-9
D gene: NA
J gene: TRBJ1-2
clone size: NA
CDR3 DNA: TGTGCCAGCAGCTGGGCAGCACTCTCCTATGGCTACACCTTC
CDR3 protein: CASSWAALSYGYTF

V gene: TRBV29-1
D gene: NA
J gene: TRBJ1-1
clone size: NA
CDR3 DNA: TGCAGCGCCGAGGACAGAACCAACACTGAAGCTTTCTTT
CDR3 protein: CSAEDRTNTEAFF

V gene: TRBV5-8
D gene: NA
J gene: TRBJ1-2
clone size: few
CDR3 DNA: TGTGCCAGCAGCCCTCCCCGCCGAAGAGGGCCGTCCTATGGCTACACCTTC
CDR3 protein: CASSPPRRRGPSYGYTF

V gene: TRBV10-2
D gene: NA
J gene: TRBJ2-7
clone size: NA
CDR3 DNA: TGCGCCAGCGGGGCCGAGCAGTACTTC
CDR3 protein: CASGAEQYF

V gene: TRBV6-5
D gene: NA
J gene: TRBJ2-7
clone size: few
CDR3 DNA: TGTGCCAGCAGCGATGTCAACAGGCACGAGCAGTACTTC
CDR3 protein: CASSDVNRHEQYF

V gene: TRBV7-9
D gene: NA
J gene: TRBJ1-2
clone size: NA
CDR3 DNA: TGTGCCAGCAGCTTAGCTGAATTCGGTGGCTACACCTTC
CDR3 protein: CASSLAEFGGYTF

V gene: TRBV10-2
D gene: TRBD2
J gene: TRBJ2-3
clone size: NA
CDR3 DNA: TGCGCCAGCAGTGAGTTCCCCTTTAGCGGGGGGAGAACAGATACGCAGTATTTT
CDR3 protein: CASSEFPFSGGRTDTQYF

V gene: TRBV4-1
D gene: NA
J gene: TRBJ1-2
clone size: few
CDR3 DNA: TGCGCCAGCAGCCAAGTTCCGGCAGGAAAACGTGGCTACACCTTC
CDR3 protein: CASSQVPAGKRGYTF

V gene: TRBV9
D gene: TRBD1
J gene: TRBJ1-1
clone size: NA
CDR3 DNA: TGTGCCAGCAGCGGAACAGGGGCCCTCGCTGAAGCTTTCTTT
CDR3 protein: CASSGTGALAEAFF

V gene: TRBV19
D gene: TRBD1
J gene: TRBJ1-5
clone size: NA
CDR3 DNA: TGTGCCAGTAGTATGTCAGGGGGCCTGCAGCCCCAGCATTTT
CDR3 protein: CASSMSGGLQPQHF